A selection of T cell receptor beta chains follows, all from one sample in a study of OX40 agonist ivuxolimab in advanced cancers. Produced via immunoSEQ multiplex PCR; TCRdb's table is partial and in-frame only. The profile shows roughly 41,000 clones, roughly 86% of them singletons. The starting material was CD4+ or CD8+ T cells sorted from blood, obtained in a trial of the OX40 agonist ivuxolimab. The receptors were gathered from an adult with an advanced solid tumor such as melanoma, head and neck, liver or kidney cancer. The CDR3 runs from the conserved cysteine through the conserved F or W. The order of the fields is clone size, D gene, V gene, J gene, CDR3 protein, CDR3 DNA. A D gene is named only where the DNA matches it firmly. Clone sizes are given selectively: once, few, many, or a class where the clone is expanded.

abundance: NA; d_gene: TRBD1; v_gene: TRBV4-3; j_gene: TRBJ1-4; CDR3aa: CASSQVGQGATNEKLFF; CDR3nt: TGCGCCAGCAGCCAAGTGGGACAGGGGGCGACTAATGAAAAACTGTTTTTT
abundance: once; d_gene: NA; v_gene: TRBV6-5; j_gene: TRBJ1-1; CDR3aa: CASTAGNTEAFF; CDR3nt: TGTGCCAGCACTGCAGGTAACACTGAAGCTTTCTTT
abundance: NA; d_gene: TRBD1; v_gene: TRBV9; j_gene: TRBJ1-6; CDR3aa: CASRETGDSPLHF; CDR3nt: TGTGCCAGCAGAGAGACAGGGGATTCACCCCTCCACTTT
abundance: NA; d_gene: NA; v_gene: TRBV19; j_gene: TRBJ1-1; CDR3aa: CASSLGATLNTEAFF; CDR3nt: TGTGCCAGTTCCTTAGGGGCGACCTTGAACACTGAAGCTTTCTTT
abundance: NA; d_gene: NA; v_gene: TRBV11-2; j_gene: TRBJ1-2; CDR3aa: CASSPWDAYGYTF; CDR3nt: TGTGCCAGCAGCCCCTGGGACGCGTATGGCTACACCTTC
abundance: NA; d_gene: NA; v_gene: TRBV9; j_gene: TRBJ2-2; CDR3aa: CASSPGVGELFF; CDR3nt: TGTGCCAGCAGCCCTGGGGTCGGGGAGCTGTTTTTT
abundance: NA; d_gene: NA; v_gene: TRBV28; j_gene: TRBJ2-1; CDR3aa: CASSETPSYNEQFF; CDR3nt: TGTGCCAGCAGCGAGACACCATCCTACAATGAGCAGTTCTTC
abundance: once; d_gene: TRBD1; v_gene: TRBV4-2; j_gene: TRBJ2-7; CDR3aa: CASSLSGTGLYEQYF; CDR3nt: TGTGCCAGCAGCCTATCCGGGACAGGGCTGTACGAGCAGTACTTC
abundance: NA; d_gene: TRBD1; v_gene: TRBV9; j_gene: TRBJ1-1; CDR3aa: CASSVGQQGMNTEAFF; CDR3nt: TGTGCCAGCAGCGTAGGGCAACAGGGGATGAACACTGAAGCTTTCTTT
abundance: NA; d_gene: NA; v_gene: TRBV5-1; j_gene: TRBJ2-5; CDR3aa: CASSFLGALETQYF; CDR3nt: TGCGCCAGCAGCTTTCTCGGGGCCTTGGAGACCCAGTACTTC
abundance: few; d_gene: NA; v_gene: TRBV19; j_gene: TRBJ1-5; CDR3aa: CASGGPQHF; CDR3nt: TGTGCCTCCGGGGGGCCCCAGCATTTT
abundance: NA; d_gene: TRBD1; v_gene: TRBV6-5; j_gene: TRBJ1-2; CDR3aa: CASRGDRVGYTF; CDR3nt: TGTGCCAGCAGGGGGGACAGGGTGGGCTACACCTTC
abundance: NA; d_gene: TRBD1; v_gene: TRBV10-3; j_gene: TRBJ2-7; CDR3aa: CAISERTQGEYEQYF; CDR3nt: TGTGCCATCAGTGAAAGGACTCAGGGGGAGTACGAGCAGTACTTC
abundance: NA; d_gene: NA; v_gene: TRBV10-3; j_gene: TRBJ1-2; CDR3aa: CAISESSPGRVNGYTF; CDR3nt: TGTGCCATCAGTGAGTCGTCCCCCGGCAGGGTAAATGGCTACACCTTC
abundance: NA; d_gene: NA; v_gene: TRBV7-6; j_gene: TRBJ2-7; CDR3aa: CASSSRTGHYEQYF; CDR3nt: TGTGCCAGCAGCTCTAGGACGGGACACTACGAGCAGTACTTC
abundance: NA; d_gene: NA; v_gene: TRBV21-1; j_gene: TRBJ1-2; CDR3aa: CASSKISSYRGLYGYTF; CDR3nt: TGTGCCAGCAGCAAAATCTCCTCCTACAGGGGGCTCTATGGCTACACCTTC
abundance: NA; d_gene: NA; v_gene: TRBV6-1; j_gene: TRBJ2-7; CDR3aa: CASSESGFSSYEQYF; CDR3nt: TGTGCCAGCAGTGAATCAGGGTTTAGCTCCTACGAGCAGTACTTC
abundance: NA; d_gene: NA; v_gene: TRBV29-1; j_gene: TRBJ1-2; CDR3aa: CSVERLSAGYTF; CDR3nt: TGCAGCGTTGAAAGGTTGTCGGCGGGCTACACCTTC
abundance: NA; d_gene: NA; v_gene: TRBV6-6; j_gene: TRBJ2-1; CDR3aa: CASSYLRNEQFF; CDR3nt: TGTGCCAGCAGTTACCTGAGAAATGAGCAGTTCTTC
abundance: few; d_gene: NA; v_gene: TRBV27; j_gene: TRBJ1-5; CDR3aa: CASSATRFSHSNQPQHF; CDR3nt: TGTGCCAGCAGTGCCACCCGGTTTAGTCATAGCAATCAGCCCCAGCATTTT
abundance: NA; d_gene: NA; v_gene: TRBV6-5; j_gene: TRBJ2-1; CDR3aa: CASSSNGNEQFF; CDR3nt: TGTGCCAGCAGTTCAAACGGTAATGAGCAGTTCTTC
abundance: NA; d_gene: NA; v_gene: TRBV12-5; j_gene: TRBJ1-4; CDR3aa: CASGLVTGWINEKLFF; CDR3nt: TGTGCTAGTGGTTTGGTAACGGGATGGATTAATGAAAAACTGTTTTTT
abundance: NA; d_gene: NA; v_gene: TRBV9; j_gene: TRBJ2-5; CDR3aa: CASSVDGQQETQYF; CDR3nt: TGTGCCAGCAGCGTAGATGGCCAACAAGAGACCCAGTACTTC
abundance: NA; d_gene: NA; v_gene: TRBV15; j_gene: TRBJ1-5; CDR3aa: CATSSLGGSGQPQHF; CDR3nt: TGTGCCACCAGCTCCCTAGGGGGGTCGGGTCAGCCCCAGCATTTT
abundance: NA; d_gene: NA; v_gene: TRBV29-1; j_gene: TRBJ1-2; CDR3aa: CSARTALGSYGYTF; CDR3nt: TGCAGCGCCAGGACGGCCTTGGGTTCCTATGGCTACACCTTC
abundance: once; d_gene: NA; v_gene: TRBV19; j_gene: TRBJ2-1; CDR3aa: CASTSGGSNEQFF; CDR3nt: TGTGCCTCAACTAGTGGGGGTTCCAATGAGCAGTTCTTC
abundance: few; d_gene: NA; v_gene: TRBV9; j_gene: TRBJ1-1; CDR3aa: CASSLLGPTAEAFF; CDR3nt: TGTGCCAGCAGCCTCTTGGGCCCGACGGCTGAAGCTTTCTTT
abundance: NA; d_gene: NA; v_gene: TRBV29-1; j_gene: TRBJ2-7; CDR3aa: CSVVSSEQYF; CDR3nt: TGCAGCGTTGTGAGCTCCGAGCAGTACTTC
abundance: NA; d_gene: NA; v_gene: TRBV28; j_gene: TRBJ1-1; CDR3aa: CASTFLVETEAFF; CDR3nt: TGTGCCAGCACCTTTCTTGTGGAAACTGAAGCTTTCTTT
abundance: NA; d_gene: NA; v_gene: TRBV4-2; j_gene: TRBJ1-4; CDR3aa: CASSQDRVKLFF; CDR3nt: TGTGCCAGCAGCCAAGACAGGGTAAAACTGTTTTTT